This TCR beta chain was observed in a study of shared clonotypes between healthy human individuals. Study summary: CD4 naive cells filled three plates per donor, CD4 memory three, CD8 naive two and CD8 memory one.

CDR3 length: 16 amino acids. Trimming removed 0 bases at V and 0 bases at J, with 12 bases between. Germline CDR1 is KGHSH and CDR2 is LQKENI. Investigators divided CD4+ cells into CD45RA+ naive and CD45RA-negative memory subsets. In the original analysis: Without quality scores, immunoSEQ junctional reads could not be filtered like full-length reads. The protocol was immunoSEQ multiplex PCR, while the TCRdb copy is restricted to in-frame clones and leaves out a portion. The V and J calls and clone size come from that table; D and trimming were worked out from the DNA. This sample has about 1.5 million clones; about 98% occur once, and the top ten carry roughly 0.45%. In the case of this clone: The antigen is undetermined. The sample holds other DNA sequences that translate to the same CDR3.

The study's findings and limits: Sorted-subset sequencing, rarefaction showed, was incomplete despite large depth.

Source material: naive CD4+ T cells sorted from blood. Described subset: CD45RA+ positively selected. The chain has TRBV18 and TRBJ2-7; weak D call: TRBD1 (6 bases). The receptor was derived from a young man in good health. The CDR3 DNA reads TGTGCCAGCTCACCACCTGGCAGGGGAAGCTCCTACGAGCAGTACTTC. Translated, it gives CASSPPGRGSSYEQYF.